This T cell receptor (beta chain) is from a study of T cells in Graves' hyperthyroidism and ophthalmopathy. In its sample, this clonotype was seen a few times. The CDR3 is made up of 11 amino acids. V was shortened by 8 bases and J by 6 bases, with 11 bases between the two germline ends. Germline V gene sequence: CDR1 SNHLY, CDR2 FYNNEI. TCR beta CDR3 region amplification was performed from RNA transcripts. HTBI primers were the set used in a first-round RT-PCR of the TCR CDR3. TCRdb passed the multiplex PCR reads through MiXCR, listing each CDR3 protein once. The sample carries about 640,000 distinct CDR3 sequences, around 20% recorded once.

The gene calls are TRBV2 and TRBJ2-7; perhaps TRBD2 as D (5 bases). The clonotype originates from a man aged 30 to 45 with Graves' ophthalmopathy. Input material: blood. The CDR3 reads CASGPSFEQYF. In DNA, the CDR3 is TGTGCCAGCGGACCTAGCTTCGAGCAGTACTTC. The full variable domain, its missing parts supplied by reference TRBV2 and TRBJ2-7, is EPEVTQTPSHQVTQMGQEVILRCVPISNHLYFYWYRQILGQKVEFLVSFYNNEISEKSEIFDDQFSVERPDGSNFTLKIRSTKLEDSAMYFCASGPSFEQYFGPGTRLTVT.